This is a list of T cell receptor beta chains from one sample in a study of shared clonotypes between healthy human individuals. Some clones are missing from TCRdb's copy, which holds only in-frame ones; the method was immunoSEQ multiplex PCR. The sample consists of about 2 million clones, around 95% of them appearing once. The sequencing sample was made of naive CD4+ T cells sorted from blood. The source is a man younger than 35 in good health. Each CDR3 is given with its conserved first and last residue.

>TRBV6-5
CASTLGAGRNNEQFF
>TRBV6-4
CASKSQGITGYTF
>TRBV5-1
CASRLRGSENEKLFF
>TRBV19
CASSIDSGPGGQFF
>TRBV2
CASSGEGGETQYF
>TRBV4-1
CASSQEESGAGNTIYF
>TRBV6-6
CASSYSKRGDTEAFF
>TRBV6-5
CASSYTPGENIQYF
>TRBV9
CASSVNPETGWGAYNSPLHF
>TRBV7-2
CASSLVGFSEQYF
>TRBV6-1
CASRGDSYTEAFF